This TCR beta chain was captured in a study of cytomegalovirus exposure and HLA in healthy donors. About the study: The roughly 110 validation repertoires were reported in a later analysis to have been generated on the same platform as the 500 to 700 first-cohort repertoires.

Here immunoSEQ multiplex PCR was the method, and the copy in TCRdb shows in-frame clones only, minus some. The table records 100,000 to 150,000 clones, 85% to 90% of them present only once. Germline loops: CDR1 SGHAT, CDR2 FQNNGV. The ends were cut back, 5 bases at V and 0 bases at J, with 11 bases in the middle. The CDR3 totals 14 residues. The chain couples TRBV11-2 to TRBJ2-7, with D perhaps matching TRBD2 (5 bases). The origin of this receptor is a man aged 30 to 39 in good health and CMV-seronegative. Sequenced input: PBMCs. CDR3: CASSHLANSYEQYF. The CDR3 DNA follows: TGTGCCAGCAGCCATTTAGCGAACTCCTACGAGCAGTACTTC.